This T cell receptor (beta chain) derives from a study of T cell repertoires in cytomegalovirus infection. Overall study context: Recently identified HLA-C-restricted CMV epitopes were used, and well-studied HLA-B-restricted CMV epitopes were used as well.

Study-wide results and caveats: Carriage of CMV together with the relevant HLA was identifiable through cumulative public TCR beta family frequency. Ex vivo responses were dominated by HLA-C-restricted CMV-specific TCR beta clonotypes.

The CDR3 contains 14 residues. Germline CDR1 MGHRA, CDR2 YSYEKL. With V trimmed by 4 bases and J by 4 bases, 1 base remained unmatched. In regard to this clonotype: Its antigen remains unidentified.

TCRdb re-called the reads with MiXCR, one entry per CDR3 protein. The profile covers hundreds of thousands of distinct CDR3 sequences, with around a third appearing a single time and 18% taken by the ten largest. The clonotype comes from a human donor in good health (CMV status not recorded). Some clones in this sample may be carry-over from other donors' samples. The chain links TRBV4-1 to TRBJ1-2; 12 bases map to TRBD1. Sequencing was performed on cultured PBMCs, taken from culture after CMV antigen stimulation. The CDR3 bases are TGCGCCAGCAGCCGGGACAGGGGGCTCTATGGCTACACCTTC. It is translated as CASSRDRGLYGYTF.